The present T cell receptor beta chain was sequenced within a study of blood T cell repertoires in COVID-19. Study-wide background: There were acute and convalescent COVID-19 samples, and they came from the United States, Italy and Spain.

Measured with immunoSEQ multiplex PCR; TCRdb has only the in-frame clones, and not every one. The table shows 470,000 or so clones, with approximately 83% occurring only once. In regard to this clone: The same CDR3 arises from other DNA sequences in this sample as well.

The CDR3 covers 14 residues. Germline loops: CDR1 SGHTA, CDR2 FQGNSA. V was pared by 5 bases and J by 4 bases, with 5 bases of the junction left unmatched. The chain couples TRBV7-2 to TRBJ2-3, with 8 bases identical to TRBD2. The receptor comes from a human donor in a cohort sampled during active COVID-19. The sequencing sample was made of peripheral blood. The CDR3: CASSPGLASDTQYF. CDR3 DNA: TGTGCCAGCAGCCCAGGACTAGCCTCAGATACGCAGTATTTT. Supplemented by reference TRBV7-2 and TRBJ2-3, the full variable domain reads GAGVSQSPSNKVTEKGKDVELRCDPISGHTALYWYRQSLGQGLEFLIYFQGNSAPDKSGLPSDRFSAERTGGSVSTLTIQRTQQEDSAVYLCASSPGLASDTQYFGPGTRLTVL.